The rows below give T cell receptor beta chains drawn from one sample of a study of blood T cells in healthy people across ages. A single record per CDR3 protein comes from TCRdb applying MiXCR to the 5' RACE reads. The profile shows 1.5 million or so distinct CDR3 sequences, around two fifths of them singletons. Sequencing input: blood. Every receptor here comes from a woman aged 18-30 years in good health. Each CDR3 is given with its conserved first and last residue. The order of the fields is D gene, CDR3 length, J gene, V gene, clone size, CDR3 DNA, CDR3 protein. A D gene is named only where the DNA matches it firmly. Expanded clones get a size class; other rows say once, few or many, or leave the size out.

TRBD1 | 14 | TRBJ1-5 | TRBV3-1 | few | TGTGCCAGCAGCCAATCAGGGGGCAGGCAGCCCCAGCATTTT | CASSQSGGRQPQHF
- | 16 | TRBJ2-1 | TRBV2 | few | TGTGCCAGCACCCTATCTGGGGTCGTCTCCTACAATGAGCAGTTCTTC | CASTLSGVVSYNEQFF
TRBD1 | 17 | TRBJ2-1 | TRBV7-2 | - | TGTGCCAGCAGCCTTAGAGGACAGGGGGGCCCTTACAATGAGCAGTTCTTC | CASSLRGQGGPYNEQFF
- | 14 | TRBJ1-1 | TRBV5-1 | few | TGCGCCAGCAGCTCCGAGCCAGAGGGGACTGAAGCTTTCTTT | CASSSEPEGTEAFF
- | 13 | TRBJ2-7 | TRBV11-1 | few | TGTGCCAGCAGCTCCACACGGGGGAGCGAGCAGTACTTC | CASSSTRGSEQYF
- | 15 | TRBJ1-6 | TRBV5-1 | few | TGCGCCAGCAGCTTGGGTTCAGGAGCTGAGGAGGCCCTCCACTTT | CASSLGSGAEEALHF
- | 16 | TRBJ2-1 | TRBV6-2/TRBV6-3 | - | TGTGCCAGCAGCTCCACGGCGAGGGGGGCGTACAATGAGCAGTTCTTC | CASSSTARGAYNEQFF
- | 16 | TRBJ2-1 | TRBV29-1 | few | TGCAGCGTTGAAGTCTTTGCAGGGGATTCCTACAATGAGCAGTTCTTC | CSVEVFAGDSYNEQFF
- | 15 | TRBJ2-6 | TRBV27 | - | TGTGCCAGCAAAAGTGAGGGTTCCGGGGCCAACGTCCTGACTTTC | CASKSEGSGANVLTF
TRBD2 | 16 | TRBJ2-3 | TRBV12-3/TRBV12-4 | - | TGTGCCAGCACCCCCCGTCTAGCGGGGGGCACAGATACGCAGTATTTT | CASTPRLAGGTDTQYF
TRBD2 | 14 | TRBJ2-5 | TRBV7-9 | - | TGTGCCACCGGGACTAGCGGGAGTTTGGAGACCCAGTACTTC | CATGTSGSLETQYF